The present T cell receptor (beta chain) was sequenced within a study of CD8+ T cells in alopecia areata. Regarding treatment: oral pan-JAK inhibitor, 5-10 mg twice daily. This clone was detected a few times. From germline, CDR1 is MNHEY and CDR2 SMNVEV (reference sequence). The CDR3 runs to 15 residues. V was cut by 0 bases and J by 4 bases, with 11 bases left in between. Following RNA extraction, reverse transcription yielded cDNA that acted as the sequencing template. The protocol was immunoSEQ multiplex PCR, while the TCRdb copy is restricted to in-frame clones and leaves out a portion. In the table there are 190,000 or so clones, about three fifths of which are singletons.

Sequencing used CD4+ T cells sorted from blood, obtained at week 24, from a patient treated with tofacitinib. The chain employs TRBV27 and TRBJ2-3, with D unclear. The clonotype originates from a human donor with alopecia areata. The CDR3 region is CASSLSRARADTQYF. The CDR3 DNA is TGTGCCAGCAGTTTATCCCGCGCACGAGCAGATACGCAGTATTTT.